This record looks at one TCR beta chain sequence and its context. The antigen remains unidentified. Measured with immunoSEQ multiplex PCR; TCRdb has only the in-frame clones, and not every one. The repertoire has approximately 100,000 clones, 93% of them found once; the top ten carry over 0.15%. The data were taken from a study of siplizumab effects on memory and regulatory T cells. General study findings and limits: Greater diversity than memory cells seemed evident in naive T cells, which also appeared to be major alloresponse contributors.

Sequences were obtained from non-Treg CD4+ T cells sorted from blood. The receptor was derived from a human donor in good health.

CDR3 sequence reads: CASRATGAGNTIYF. In nucleotides, the CDR3 is TGTGCCAGCAGGGCGACAGGGGCTGGAAACACCATATATTTT. The rearrangement links TRBV7-2 to TRBJ1-3; 8 bases align to TRBD1. The CDR3 is 14 residues long. Germline loops: CDR1 SGHTA, CDR2 FQGNSA. After removal of 6 bases from V and 2 bases from J, the junction contained 3 bases not matched to a gene.